Sequencing of this T cell receptor (beta chain) was carried out in a study of blood T cell repertoires in COVID-19. In the study overall: The origin of the acute and convalescent COVID-19 samples was the United States, Italy and Spain.

This table comes from immunoSEQ multiplex PCR, and its TCRdb copy is limited to in-frame clones, with some not included. The sample contains about 180,000 clones, about 88% of which appear only once. Germline CDR1 reads MNHEY; CDR2 reads SVGEGT. CDR3 size: 17 residues. Trimming shortened V by 2 bases and J by 0 bases, and 14 bases separated the two germline ends. Material for sequencing was peripheral blood. V is TRBV6-2 or TRBV6-3 and J is TRBJ1-3, with D possibly TRBD1 on 5 matching bases. This clonotype originated in a man aged 18 to 30 who had recovered from COVID-19. The CDR3 nucleotides are TGTGCCAGCAGTTACACCCCGGGACTCCTCTCTGGAAACACCATATATTTT. Its protein is CASSYTPGLLSGNTIYF.